Presented here are 23 T cell receptor beta chains from one specimen sequenced in a study of CD8+CD57+ T cells in acquired aplastic anemia. Genomic DNA, the template, was used for profiling of the TCR beta VDJ and CDR3. MiXCR, run by TCRdb on the reads, gives a single entry per CDR3 protein. Here the sample spans 150,000 to 200,000 distinct CDR3 sequences, 40% to 50% being singletons. Previously, flow cytometry had revealed CD8+CD57+ cell expansion in the patients chosen for sequencing. The source material was sorted CD4+, CD8+, or CD8+CD57+ T cells (not recorded which) from PBMCs. All receptors come from a human donor with aplastic anemia.

This clonotype was detected only once. This may come from a read error, since a much larger clone is one base off. The chain combines TRBV12-3 or TRBV12-4 with TRBJ1-2; D gene unclear. The CDR3 spans 12 residues. CDR3 in DNA: TGTGCCAGCAGCCGGGATTGGGATGGCTGCACCTTC. It is translated as CASSRDWDGCTF.

This clonotype was counted a few times. This may stem from a read error, because a much larger clone lies one nucleotide away. The rearrangement joins TRBV10-3 to TRBJ2-7; no firm D call. V was pared by 3 bases and J by 4 bases, with 4 bases between. CDR1 and CDR2 from the germline V gene are ENHRY and SYGVKD. The CDR3 consists of 11 residues. The CDR3 region is CAISEVYEQYF. Written as DNA, the CDR3 is TGTGCCATCAGTGAAGTTTACGAGCAGTACTTC.

The rearrangement links TRBV24-1 to TRBJ2-3; no firm D call. Germline CDR1 is KGHDR and CDR2 is SFDVKD. The CDR3 has 13 residues. Trimming stripped 4 bases from V and 4 bases from J, with 8 bases between. As DNA, the CDR3 is TGTGCCACCAGTGACCTGACACCAGATACGCAGTATTTT. Translating it yields CATSDLTPDTQYF.

The table lists this clonotype with many counts. J is TRBJ1-5 and V is TRBV19; the D is unclear. Germline CDR1 reads LNHDA; CDR2 reads SQIVND (reference sequence). The CDR3 length is 13 residues. Trimming removed 3 bases from V and 5 bases from J, with 8 bases in between. The CDR3 here is CASSIWGDQPQHF. In DNA form, the CDR3 reads TGTGCCAGTAGTATCTGGGGAGATCAGCCCCAGCATTTT.

The chain links TRBV15 to TRBJ2-3; perhaps TRBD2 as D (6 bases). V was shortened by 5 bases and J by 2 bases, with 17 bases between the two germline ends. This CDR3 is 16 amino acids long. Germline V gene sequence: CDR1 LNHNV, CDR2 YYDKDF (reference sequence). The CDR3 reads CATSRGTSSYTDTQYF. The CDR3 nucleotides are TGTGCCACCAGCCGGGGGACCTCCTCCTACACAGATACGCAGTATTTT.

The gene calls are TRBV29-1 and TRBJ2-7, with 10 bases lining up with TRBD1. The germline V gene has CDR1 SQVTM and CDR2 ANQGSEA. With V trimmed by 6 bases and J by 6 bases, 14 bases remained unmatched. This CDR3 has 15 residues. CDR3: CSVLTAGTGVLEQYF. The CDR3 nucleotides are TGCAGCGTGCTTACCGCCGGGACAGGGGTTCTCGAGCAGTACTTC.

This clonotype was observed at least ten times. V and J are TRBV7-9 and TRBJ2-3; possible D gene TRBD1, 6 bases. V shed 4 bases and J shed 1 base, with 15 bases lying between them. CDR3 length: 16 residues. Per the germline V gene, CDR1 is SEHNR and CDR2 is FQNEAQ (reference sequence). The CDR3 sequence: CASSSPYGQRTDTQYF. CDR3 nucleotide sequence: TGTGCCAGCAGCTCACCCTATGGACAGCGCACAGATACGCAGTATTTT.

CDR3 amino acids: CASSVGQDNSPLHF. As DNA, the CDR3 is TGTGCCAGCAGTGTTGGGCAGGACAATTCACCCCTCCACTTT. The chain uses TRBV2 and TRBJ1-6; D unresolved. Germline CDR1 SNHLY, CDR2 FYNNEI. The CDR3 covers 14 residues. V was clipped by 4 bases and J by 7 bases, with 11 bases between them.

V gene TRBV7-2 combines with J gene TRBJ2-7; D gene uncertain. Germline V CDR1 and CDR2: SGHTA, FQGNSA. CDR3 length: 12 amino acids. V lost 5 bases, J lost 2 bases, and 7 bases lay in between. The CDR3 protein is CASSRSAYEQYF. In DNA, the CDR3 is TGTGCCAGCAGCCGCTCCGCCTACGAGCAGTACTTC. Looking up the rest from reference TRBV7-2 and TRBJ2-7 gives the full variable domain: GAGVSQSPSNKVTEKGKDVELRCDPISGHTALYWYRQSLGQGLEFLIYFQGNSAPDKSGLPSDRFSAERTGGSVSTLTIQRTQQEDSAVYLCASSRSAYEQYFGPGTRLTVT.

This clonotype was observed at least ten times. The rearrangement links TRBV11-2 to TRBJ1-1, with D unclear. This CDR3 contains 14 residues. The germline V gene has CDR1 SGHAT and CDR2 FQNNGV. V lost 5 bases, J lost 1 base, and 11 bases lay in between. The CDR3 is CASSPDPGNTEAFF. The CDR3 nucleotides are TGTGCCAGCAGCCCAGATCCGGGGAACACTGAAGCTTTCTTT.

The CDR3 here is CASSHGRERYSNQPQHF. The CDR3 DNA sequence: TGTGCCAGCAGCCATGGACGGGAAAGATATAGCAATCAGCCCCAGCATTTT. The chain uses TRBV7-3 and TRBJ1-5; D is uncertain. V shed 5 bases and J shed 0 bases, with 17 bases lying between them. CDR3 size: 17 residues. Germline V gene sequence: CDR1 SGHTA, CDR2 FQGTGA.

The gene calls are TRBV20-1 and TRBJ2-7; 7 nucleotides agree with TRBD1. V shed 4 bases, J shed 0 bases, and the junction held 6 bases outside the gene matches. The CDR3 sequence is 14 residues long. Germline CDR1 DFQATT, CDR2 SNEGSKA (reference sequence). Here the CDR3 DNA reads TGCAGTGCTACCCGGACAGGTTTCTCCTACGAGCAGTACTTC. This codes for CSATRTGFSYEQYF.

The V call is TRBV19, the J call TRBJ1-6; D unclear. The ends were cut back, 6 bases at V and 7 bases at J, with 16 bases in the middle. The CDR3 spans 15 residues. Per germline, CDR1 LNHDA and CDR2 SQIVND (reference sequence). Written as DNA, the CDR3 is TGTGCCAGTAGCCCTAGGGAGGGCACCAATTCACCCCTCCACTTT. It specifies CASSPREGTNSPLHF.

This chain links TRBV24-1 with TRBJ2-1; the D gene could be TRBD1 or TRBD2 (5 bases each). V was cut by 7 bases and J by 2 bases, with 14 bases left in between. The CDR3 spans 15 residues. Germline CDR1 and CDR2: KGHDR and SFDVKD. CDR3 coding DNA: TGTGCCACCAGCGCCCCATCGGGGCCCTACAATGAGCAGTTCTTC. It encodes CATSAPSGPYNEQFF.

Comments on this clonotype: This may be a read error, as it is one base from a much larger clone. The V gene is TRBV19, the J gene TRBJ1-1; TRBD1 agrees at 7 bases. The J segment lost 7 bases and the V segment lost 2 bases, leaving 4 bases of the junction unmatched. This CDR3 has 13 residues. Germline CDR1 and CDR2: LNHDA and SQIVND (reference sequence). The CDR3 DNA follows: TGTGCCAGTAGTATAATGACAGGGAATGAAGCTTTCTTT. Protein sequence: CASSIMTGNEAFF.

This clonotype showed up many times. V gene TRBV15 combines with J gene TRBJ2-7; 8 bases are a match to TRBD2. The CDR3 is 14 amino acids. The germline gives CDR1 LNHNV, CDR2 YYDKDF (reference sequence). With V trimmed by 8 bases and J by 7 bases, 13 bases remained unmatched. The CDR3: CATSISGRAREQYF. DNA of the CDR3: TGTGCCACCTCTATTTCCGGGAGGGCCAGGGAGCAGTACTTC.

This clonotype occurred many times. V gene TRBV11-2 combines with J gene TRBJ2-3; D may be TRBD2 (5 bases). V lost 4 bases and J 2 bases, leaving 10 bases between the germline ends. Germline lookup yields CDR1 SGHAT and CDR2 FQNNGV. This CDR3 spans 14 amino acids. As DNA, the CDR3 is TGTGCCAGCAGCTCTGAGGAGGACACAGATACGCAGTATTTT. Amino acids: CASSSEEDTDTQYF.

The table lists this clonotype with many counts. The genes are TRBV9 and TRBJ2-7; D assignment may be TRBD1 or TRBD2 (5 bases each). The CDR3 spans 16 residues. The V gene lost 4 bases and the J gene lost 6 bases, with 23 bases spanning the gap. Germline CDR1 and CDR2: SGDLS and YYNGEE. In DNA form, the CDR3 reads TGTGCCAGCAGCTCCTACGGTGTGGAGCAGAGGGGCGAGCAGTACTTC. It specifies CASSSYGVEQRGEQYF.

The rearrangement joins TRBV28 to TRBJ2-1; perhaps TRBD1 as D (5 bases). With 5 bases removed from V and 3 bases from J, the gap between germline ends came to 8 bases. Germline assignment: CDR1 MDHEN and CDR2 SYDVKM. CDR3 length: 13 amino acids. CDR3 in amino acids: CASSADSYNEQFF. In DNA form, the CDR3 reads TGTGCCAGCAGTGCCGACAGCTACAATGAGCAGTTCTTC.

J is TRBJ2-7 and V is TRBV25-1; 14 positions agree with TRBD2. This CDR3 contains 17 residues. Germline V gene sequence: CDR1 MGHDK, CDR2 SYGVNS. J lost 6 bases, V lost 0 bases, and 7 bases had no gene match. The CDR3 DNA reads as TGTGCCAGCAGTGAATATCGACTAGCGGGAGGGCCTCTCGAGCAGTACTTC. This translates into CASSEYRLAGGPLEQYF.

The rearrangement uses TRBV15 and TRBJ1-5; D is uncertain. The germline gives CDR1 LNHNV, CDR2 YYDKDF (reference sequence). Deletions cut 0 bases from V and 9 bases from J, with 15 bases between. The length of the CDR3 is 15 residues. Here the CDR3 DNA reads TGTGCCACCAGCAGAGATAGAGGTTCTGCGGCGCCCCAGCATTTT. Its protein is CATSRDRGSAAPQHF.

The chain recombines TRBV11-2 with TRBJ1-5, with D perhaps TRBD1 (5 bases). V shed 2 bases and J shed 0 bases, with 11 bases lying between them. The CDR3 spans 16 residues. Germline V gene data show CDR1 as SGHAT and CDR2 as FQNNGV. This CDR3 reads CASSLRGDYSNQPQHF. The CDR3 DNA reads TGTGCCAGCAGCTTACGGGGGGATTATAGCAATCAGCCCCAGCATTTT.

The genes are TRBV5-6 and TRBJ1-1; 8 bases map to TRBD1. With 1 base clipped from V and 0 bases from J, the junction kept 11 bases outside the gene matches. Germline V lookup: CDR1 SGHDT, CDR2 YYEEEE. This CDR3 is built from 18 residues. The CDR3 loop reads CASSLKGWEDRVNTEAFF. Written as DNA, the CDR3 is TGTGCCAGCAGCTTGAAAGGGTGGGAGGACAGGGTGAACACTGAAGCTTTCTTT. The variable domain in full, with the rest retrieved from reference TRBV5-6 and TRBJ1-1, is DAGVTQSPTHLIKTRGQQVTLRCSPKSGHDTVSWYQQALGQGPQFIFQYYEEEERQRGNFPDRFSGHQFPNYSSELNVNALLLGDSALYLCASSLKGWEDRVNTEAFFGQGTRLTVV.